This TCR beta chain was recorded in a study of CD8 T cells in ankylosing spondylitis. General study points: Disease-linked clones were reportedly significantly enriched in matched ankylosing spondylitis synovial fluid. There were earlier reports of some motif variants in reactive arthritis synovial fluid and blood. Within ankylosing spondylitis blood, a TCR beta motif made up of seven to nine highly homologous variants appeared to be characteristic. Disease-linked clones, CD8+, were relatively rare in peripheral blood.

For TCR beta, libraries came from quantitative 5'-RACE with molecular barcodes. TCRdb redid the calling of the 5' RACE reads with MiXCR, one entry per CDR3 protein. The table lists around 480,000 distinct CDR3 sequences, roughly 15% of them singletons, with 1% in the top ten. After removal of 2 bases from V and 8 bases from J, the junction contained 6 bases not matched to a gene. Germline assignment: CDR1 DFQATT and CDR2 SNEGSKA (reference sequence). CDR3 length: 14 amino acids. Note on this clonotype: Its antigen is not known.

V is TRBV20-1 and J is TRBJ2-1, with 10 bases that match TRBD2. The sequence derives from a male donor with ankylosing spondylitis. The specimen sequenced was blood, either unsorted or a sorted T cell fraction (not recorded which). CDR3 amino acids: CSARPSGRVDEQFF. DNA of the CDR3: TGCAGTGCTAGACCCAGCGGGAGGGTAGATGAGCAGTTCTTC.